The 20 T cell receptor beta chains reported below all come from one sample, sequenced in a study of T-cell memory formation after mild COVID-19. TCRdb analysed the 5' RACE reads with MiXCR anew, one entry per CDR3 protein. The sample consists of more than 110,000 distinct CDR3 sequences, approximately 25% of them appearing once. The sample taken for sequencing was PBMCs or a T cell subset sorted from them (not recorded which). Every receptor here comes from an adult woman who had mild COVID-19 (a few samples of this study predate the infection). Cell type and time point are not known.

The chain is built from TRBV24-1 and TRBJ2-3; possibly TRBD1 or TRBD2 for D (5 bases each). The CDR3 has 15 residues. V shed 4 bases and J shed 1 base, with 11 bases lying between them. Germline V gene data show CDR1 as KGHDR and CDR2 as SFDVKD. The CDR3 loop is CATSEPRDGTDTQYF. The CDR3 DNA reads TGTGCCACCAGTGAGCCCCGGGACGGCACAGATACGCAGTATTTT.

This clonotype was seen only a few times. For the CDR3, the DNA is TGTGCCAGCAGCTTAGCCGACATGGTCTCCTACAATGAGCAGTTCTTC. Translated, it gives CASSLADMVSYNEQFF. The chain joins TRBV7-2 to TRBJ2-1; unclear D gene. Germline CDR1 SGHTA, CDR2 FQGNSA. V was clipped by 0 bases and J by 0 bases, with 9 bases between them. This CDR3 has 16 residues. The entire variable domain, with the rest obtained from reference TRBV7-2 and TRBJ2-1, is as follows: GAGVSQSPSNKVTEKGKDVELRCDPISGHTALYWYRQSLGQGLEFLIYFQGNSAPDKSGLPSDRFSAERTGGSVSTLTIQRTQQEDSAVYLCASSLADMVSYNEQFFGPGTRLTVL.

The chain's CDR3 is CASSLYGKETQYF. The DNA for the CDR3 is TGTGCCAGCAGCTTATACGGCAAAGAGACCCAGTACTTC. The gene calls are TRBV7-9 and TRBJ2-5; D unresolved. The CDR3 extends over 13 amino acids. CDR1 is SEHNR and CDR2 is FQNEAQ in the germline V gene (reference sequence). The V end was cut by 2 bases, the J end by 3 bases, with 7 bases between.

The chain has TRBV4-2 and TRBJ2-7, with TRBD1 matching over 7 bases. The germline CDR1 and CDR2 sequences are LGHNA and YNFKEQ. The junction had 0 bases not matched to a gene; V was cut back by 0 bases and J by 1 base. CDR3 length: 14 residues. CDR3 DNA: TGTGCCAGCAGCCAAGACAGGGGGTCCTACGAGCAGTACTTC. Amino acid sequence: CASSQDRGSYEQYF.

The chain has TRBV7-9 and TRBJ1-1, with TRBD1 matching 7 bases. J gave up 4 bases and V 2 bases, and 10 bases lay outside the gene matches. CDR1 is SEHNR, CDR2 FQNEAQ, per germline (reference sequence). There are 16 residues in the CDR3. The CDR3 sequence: CASSLIFGTVGTEAFF. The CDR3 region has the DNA TGTGCCAGCAGCTTAATTTTTGGGACAGTCGGCACTGAAGCTTTCTTT.

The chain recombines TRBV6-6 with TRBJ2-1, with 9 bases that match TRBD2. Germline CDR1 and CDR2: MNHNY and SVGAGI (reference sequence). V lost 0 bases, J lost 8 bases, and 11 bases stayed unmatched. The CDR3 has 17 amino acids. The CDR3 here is CASSYSGASGAIYEQFF. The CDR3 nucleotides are TGTGCCAGCAGTTACTCGGGCGCTAGCGGGGCCATATATGAGCAGTTCTTC.

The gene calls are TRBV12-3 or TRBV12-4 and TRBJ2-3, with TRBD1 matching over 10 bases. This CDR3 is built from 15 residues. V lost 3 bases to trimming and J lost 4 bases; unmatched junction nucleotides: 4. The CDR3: CASSLRDRGPDTQYF. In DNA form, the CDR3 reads TGTGCCAGCAGTTTGAGGGACAGGGGTCCAGATACGCAGTATTTT.

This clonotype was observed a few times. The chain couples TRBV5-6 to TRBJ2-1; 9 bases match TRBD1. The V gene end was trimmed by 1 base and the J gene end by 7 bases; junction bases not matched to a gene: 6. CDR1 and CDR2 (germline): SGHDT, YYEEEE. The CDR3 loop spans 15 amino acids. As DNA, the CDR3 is TGTGCCAGCAGCTTGTACGGGACAGGGAGTAATGAGCAGTTCTTC. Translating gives CASSLYGTGSNEQFF.

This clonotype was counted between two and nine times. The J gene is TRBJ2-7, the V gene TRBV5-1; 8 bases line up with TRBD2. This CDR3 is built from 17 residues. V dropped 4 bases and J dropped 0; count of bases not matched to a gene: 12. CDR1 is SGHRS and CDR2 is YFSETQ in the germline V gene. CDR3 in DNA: TGCGCCAGCAGCCCGTCCTCTACTAGCGGATTCTCCTACGAGCAGTACTTC. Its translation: CASSPSSTSGFSYEQYF. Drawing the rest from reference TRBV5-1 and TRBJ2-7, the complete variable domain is KAGVTQTPRYLIKTRGQQVTLSCSPISGHRSVSWYQQTPGQGLQFLFEYFSETQRNKGNFPGRFSGRQFSNSRSEMNVSTLELGDSALYLCASSPSSTSGFSYEQYFGPGTRLTVT.

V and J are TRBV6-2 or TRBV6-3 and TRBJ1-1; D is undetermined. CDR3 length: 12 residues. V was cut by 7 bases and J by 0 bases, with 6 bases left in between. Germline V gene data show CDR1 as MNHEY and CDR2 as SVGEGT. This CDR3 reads CASTSLNTEAFF. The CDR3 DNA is TGTGCCAGCACCTCCCTGAACACTGAAGCTTTCTTT.

CDR3 DNA: TGTGCCAGCAGTTTTGGGGGCACCGGGGAGCTGTTTTTT. As protein: CASSFGGTGELFF. The chain uses TRBV12-3 or TRBV12-4 and TRBJ2-2; D might be TRBD1 or TRBD2, each matching 5 bases. V dropped 3 bases and J dropped 4 bases, with 6 bases sitting between them. This CDR3 is 13 amino acids long.

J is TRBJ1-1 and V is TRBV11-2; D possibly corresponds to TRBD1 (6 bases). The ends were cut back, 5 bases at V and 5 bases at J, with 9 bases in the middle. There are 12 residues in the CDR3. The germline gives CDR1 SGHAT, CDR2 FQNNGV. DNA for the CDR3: TGTGCCAGCAGCCAGGGGTTGACTGAAGCTTTCTTT. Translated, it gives CASSQGLTEAFF.

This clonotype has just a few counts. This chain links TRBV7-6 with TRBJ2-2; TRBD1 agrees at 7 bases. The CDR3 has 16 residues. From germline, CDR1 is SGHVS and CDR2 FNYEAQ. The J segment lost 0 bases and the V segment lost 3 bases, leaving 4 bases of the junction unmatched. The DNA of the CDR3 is TGTGCCAGCAGCTTGACCGGGACAGCGAACACCGGGGAGCTGTTTTTT. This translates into CASSLTGTANTGELFF.

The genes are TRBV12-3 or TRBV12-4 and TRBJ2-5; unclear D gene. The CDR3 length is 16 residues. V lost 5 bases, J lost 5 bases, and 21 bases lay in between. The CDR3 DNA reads TGTGCCAGCAGTGTCGTCGGGTCTAGTGCCGGGGAGACCCAGTACTTC. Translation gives CASSVVGSSAGETQYF.

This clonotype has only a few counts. The CDR3 nucleotides are TGTGCCAGCAGTTTGTCACAGAACACTGAAGCTTTCTTT. Translating it yields CASSLSQNTEAFF. The rearrangement joins TRBV12-3 or TRBV12-4 to TRBJ1-1; D not resolved. V was clipped by 3 bases and J by 1 base, with 6 bases between them. The CDR3 extends over 13 amino acids.

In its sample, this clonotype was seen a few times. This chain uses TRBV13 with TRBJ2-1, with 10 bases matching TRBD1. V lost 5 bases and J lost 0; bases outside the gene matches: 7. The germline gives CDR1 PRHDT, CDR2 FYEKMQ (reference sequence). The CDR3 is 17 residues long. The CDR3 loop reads CASSPGQGVSSYNEQFF. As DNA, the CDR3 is TGTGCCAGCAGCCCTGGACAGGGGGTAAGCTCCTACAATGAGCAGTTCTTC.

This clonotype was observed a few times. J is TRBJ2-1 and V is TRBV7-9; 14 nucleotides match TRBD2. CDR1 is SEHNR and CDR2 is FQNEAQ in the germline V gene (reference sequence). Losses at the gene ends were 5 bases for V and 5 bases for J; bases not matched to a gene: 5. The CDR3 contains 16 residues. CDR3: CASSVTSGRAHNEQFF. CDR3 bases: TGTGCCAGCAGCGTGACTAGCGGGAGGGCCCACAATGAGCAGTTCTTC. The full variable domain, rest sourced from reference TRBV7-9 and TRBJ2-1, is DTGVSQNPRHKITKRGQNVTFRCDPISEHNRLYWYRQTLGQGPEFLTYFQNEAQLEKSRLLSDRFSAERPKGSFSTLEIQRTEQGDSAMYLCASSVTSGRAHNEQFFGPGTRLTVL.

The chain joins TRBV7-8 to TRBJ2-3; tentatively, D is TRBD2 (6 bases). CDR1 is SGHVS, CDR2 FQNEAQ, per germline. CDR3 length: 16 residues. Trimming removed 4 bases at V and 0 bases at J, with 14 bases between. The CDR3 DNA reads TGTGCCAGCAGCTCCGGGACTTATAAAAGCACAGATACGCAGTATTTT. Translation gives CASSSGTYKSTDTQYF.

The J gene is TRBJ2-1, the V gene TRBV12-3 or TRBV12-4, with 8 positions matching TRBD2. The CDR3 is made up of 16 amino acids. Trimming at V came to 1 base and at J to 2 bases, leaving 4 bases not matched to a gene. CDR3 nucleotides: TGTGCCAGCAGTTTAGGGCTCGGGGGGGCCTACAATGAGCAGTTCTTC. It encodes CASSLGLGGAYNEQFF.

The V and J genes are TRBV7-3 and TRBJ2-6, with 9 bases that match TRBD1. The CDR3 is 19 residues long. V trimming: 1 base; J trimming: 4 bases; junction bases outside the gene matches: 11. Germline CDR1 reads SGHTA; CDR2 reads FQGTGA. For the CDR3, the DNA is TGTGCCAGCAGCTTAAGCGGGACAGGGCTCTTGAGAGGGGCCAACGTCCTGACTTTC. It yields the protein CASSLSGTGLLRGANVLTF.